The 17 T cell receptor beta chains presented below share a single source sample, sequenced in a study of T-cell memory formation after mild COVID-19. MiXCR was run by TCRdb on the 5' RACE reads, yielding one entry per CDR3 protein. The repertoire holds about 250,000 distinct CDR3 sequences, with less than 20% as singletons. The specimen was PBMCs or a T cell subset sorted from them (not recorded which). All receptors come from an adult woman who had mild COVID-19 (a few samples of this study predate the infection). Cell type and time point are not known.

A few counts support this clonotype. The junction differs from germline at one of its ends, possibly a read error. The V and J genes are TRBV5-1 and TRBJ2-6; possible D gene TRBD1, 6 bases. CDR3 length equals 15 residues. CDR1 and CDR2 from the germline V gene are SGHRS and YFSETQ. CDR3 in DNA: TGCGCCAGCATGGACGGAAGACCAGGGGCCAGCGTCCTGACTTTC. Protein sequence: CASMDGRPGASVLTF.

This clonotype was seen only a few times. The V and J genes are TRBV9 and TRBJ2-1, with a possible D match to TRBD1 (6 bases). The CDR3 is 16 residues long. Germline CDR1 is SGDLS and CDR2 is YYNGEE. V gave up 3 bases and J gave up 2 bases, with 15 bases separating them. The CDR3 DNA reads TGTGCCAGCAGCGCCTCCGGGACACCCACCTACAATGAGCAGTTCTTC. It yields the protein CASSASGTPTYNEQFF.

This clonotype showed up just a few times. This chain connects TRBV2 to TRBJ2-2; D unresolved. The CDR3 consists of 13 residues. Germline V gene lookup returns CDR1 SNHLY and CDR2 FYNNEI. V dropped 7 bases and J dropped 6 bases, with 12 bases sitting between them. The CDR3 loop reads CASKDPVAGELFF. The CDR3 DNA reads TGTGCCAGCAAAGACCCTGTCGCCGGGGAGCTGTTTTTT.

This clonotype was seen a handful of times. The CDR3 spells CASSEDTEAFF. DNA of the CDR3: TGTGCCAGCAGTGAAGACACTGAAGCTTTCTTT. The V call is TRBV6-1, the J call TRBJ1-1; no firm D call. The CDR3 sequence is 11 residues long. CDR1 and CDR2 (germline): MNHNS, SASEGT. Trimming took 1 base from V and 3 from J, leaving 0 bases between them.

This clonotype has only a few counts. The V gene is TRBV7-9, the J gene TRBJ1-1; no reliable D call. Germline V gene sequence: CDR1 SEHNR, CDR2 FQNEAQ (reference sequence). Trimming shortened V by 5 bases and J by 8 bases, and 12 bases separated the two germline ends. This CDR3 contains 12 residues. For the CDR3, the DNA is TGTGCCAGCAGCCAAGGCATTGCCGAAGCTTTCTTT. This encodes CASSQGIAEAFF.

The chain couples TRBV5-1 to TRBJ2-5; 13 bases line up with TRBD2. The CDR3 is made up of 15 amino acids. The J segment lost 2 bases and the V segment lost 4 bases, leaving 2 bases of the junction unmatched. Germline lookup yields CDR1 SGHRS and CDR2 YFSETQ. This CDR3 is CASSMGLAGQETQYF. CDR3 bases: TGCGCCAGCAGCATGGGACTAGCGGGACAAGAGACCCAGTACTTC.

The table lists this clonotype with many counts. CDR3 residues: CASSSGQGYYEQYF. The CDR3 DNA is TGTGCCAGCAGCTCAGGACAGGGTTACTACGAGCAGTACTTC. The genes are TRBV11-2 and TRBJ2-7; 8 bases map to TRBD1. The V and J ends lost 4 bases and 3 bases, in that order; junction bases with no gene match: 5. The CDR3 sequence is 14 residues long. CDR1 SGHAT and CDR2 FQNNGV come from the germline V gene.

This chain uses TRBV5-1 with TRBJ2-3; TRBD2 agrees at 7 bases. The CDR3 sequence is 14 residues long. V was clipped by 0 bases and J by 7 bases; unmatched bases: 5. The germline CDR1 and CDR2 sequences are SGHRS and YFSETQ. CDR3 bases: TGCGCCAGCAGCTTGGCCACTAGCGATAATACGCAGTATTTT. Translation: CASSLATSDNTQYF.

This rearrangement joins TRBV5-1 to TRBJ2-7; 8 bases match TRBD1. The germline gives CDR1 SGHRS, CDR2 YFSETQ. The CDR3 covers 14 residues. V lost 4 bases to trimming and J lost 2 bases; unmatched junction nucleotides: 5. The CDR3 DNA follows: TGCGCCAGCAGCCCGCAGGGGGCCGCCTACGAGCAGTACTTC. Protein sequence: CASSPQGAAYEQYF.

This clonotype was seen more than once but under ten times. The chain has TRBV30 and TRBJ1-1; unclear D gene. This CDR3 is built from 14 residues. V lost 0 bases and J 5 bases, leaving 13 bases between the germline ends. Per the germline V gene, CDR1 is GTSNPN and CDR2 is SVGIG (reference sequence). In DNA form, the CDR3 reads TGTGCCTGGAGTGTTACGGGAAGGAGAACTGAAGCTTTCTTT. It codes for CAWSVTGRRTEAFF.

This clonotype was counted only a few times. This sequence joins TRBV11-2 and TRBJ1-4, with D uncertain. This CDR3 contains 13 residues. The V end lost 4 bases, the J end lost 7 bases, and 10 bases lay between the germline ends. Per the germline V gene, CDR1 is SGHAT and CDR2 is FQNNGV. The CDR3 protein is CASSSRIGEKLFF. The CDR3 nucleotides are TGTGCCAGCAGCTCCCGGATCGGTGAAAAACTGTTTTTT.

V is TRBV5-6 and J is TRBJ1-5; D gene ambiguous. Per the germline V gene, CDR1 is SGHDT and CDR2 is YYEEEE. Trimming pared 1 base from V and 4 bases from J, leaving 9 bases between. This CDR3 is 14 amino acids long. The CDR3 coding sequence is TGTGCCAGCAGCTTGAATAGAGCTAATCAGCCCCAGCATTTT. Its translation: CASSLNRANQPQHF.

This clonotype came up a few times. The chain carries TRBV4-3 and TRBJ2-7, with a possible D match to TRBD2 (7 bases). Per germline, CDR1 LGHNA and CDR2 YSLEER. The length of the CDR3 is 18 residues. Between the trimmed V and J ends, which lost 0 bases and 0 bases, there was a span of 18 bases. Here the CDR3 DNA reads TGCGCCAGCAGCCAAGAATATGGAGGGGGGGGCCTCTCCTACGAGCAGTACTTC. Protein sequence: CASSQEYGGGGLSYEQYF.

This clonotype was found many times. The chain joins TRBV4-1 to TRBJ2-3; tentatively, D is TRBD1 or TRBD2 (5 bases each). V lost 2 bases, J lost 2 bases, and 11 bases lay in between. The germline V gene encodes CDR1 MGHRA and CDR2 YSYEKL. This CDR3 has 15 amino acids. The DNA for the CDR3 is TGCGCCAGCAGCCAACGCGAGGGGCCCACAGATACGCAGTATTTT. Residues: CASSQREGPTDTQYF.

This clonotype turned up a few times. V is TRBV9 and J is TRBJ2-3, with unresolved D. The CDR3 loop spans 15 amino acids. Looked up from germline, CDR1 is SGDLS and CDR2 is YYNGEE. Trimming removed 3 bases from V and 2 bases from J, with 13 bases in between. CDR3: CASSARPIPTDTQYF. DNA of the CDR3: TGTGCCAGCAGCGCGAGACCCATCCCCACAGATACGCAGTATTTT. Drawing the rest from reference TRBV9 and TRBJ2-3, the complete variable domain is DSGVTQTPKHLITATGQRVTLRCSPRSGDLSVYWYQQSLDQGLQFLIQYYNGEERAKGNILERFSAQQFPDLHSELNLSSLELGDSALYFCASSARPIPTDTQYFGPGTRLTVL.

The chain uses TRBV20-1 and TRBJ2-7; 7 bases line up with TRBD1. With V trimmed by 5 bases and J by 7 bases, 11 bases remained unmatched. Germline V gene lookup returns CDR1 DFQATT and CDR2 SNEGSKA (reference sequence). CDR3 size: 13 residues. The CDR3 DNA reads as TGCAGTGCTCCTCACCACAGGGGTCAGGAGCAGTACTTC. Protein: CSAPHHRGQEQYF.

V is TRBV5-4 and J is TRBJ2-7; 9 bases fit TRBD2. Trimming at V came to 0 bases and at J to 3 bases, leaving 7 bases not matched to a gene. The CDR3 is made up of 16 amino acids. In germline, CDR1 is SGHNT, CDR2 YYREEE (reference sequence). CDR3 DNA sequence: TGTGCCAGCAGCTTGGCGGCGGGAGGGAGTTTCTACGAGCAGTACTTC. Translation gives CASSLAAGGSFYEQYF.